A single sample is the source of the 10 T cell receptor beta chains below, sequenced in a study of prognosis after radiotherapy for stage I lung cancer. It was by two-round multiplex PCR that TCR beta CDR3 was amplified from genomic DNA. First-round PCR employed TRBV- and TRBJ-specific primers for each gene. TCRdb reprocessed the multiplex PCR reads with MiXCR, giving one entry per CDR3 protein. The sample yields roughly 30,000 distinct CDR3 sequences, about 32% seen once. Sequencing was performed on PBMCs, taken before or after stereotactic body radiation therapy (not recorded which). The receptor source for this set is a donor aged 50 or older with non-small cell lung cancer.

V and J are TRBV7-9 and TRBJ1-1; 8 bases match TRBD1. V shed 5 bases, J shed 4 bases, and the junction held 6 bases outside the gene matches. The CDR3 extends over 14 amino acids. The V gene's germline CDR1 is SEHNR and CDR2 FQNEAQ (reference sequence). The chain's CDR3 is CASSITGGGTEAFF. In nucleotides, the CDR3 is TGTGCCAGCAGCATTACAGGGGGTGGCACTGAAGCTTTCTTT.

At least ten counts were recorded for this clonotype. This chain joins TRBV7-9 and TRBJ1-4, with a weak D call TRBD1 (5 bases). CDR3 length: 15 residues. Trimming shortened V by 5 bases and J by 1 base, and 11 bases separated the two germline ends. Per the germline V gene, CDR1 is SEHNR and CDR2 is FQNEAQ (reference sequence). The CDR3 loop is CASSPMGGTNEKLFF. The CDR3 bases are TGTGCCAGCAGCCCCATGGGGGGAACTAATGAAAAACTGTTTTTT.

There are many counts of this clonotype. The chain carries TRBV6-1 and TRBJ2-2, with TRBD1 matching 10 bases. J gave up 5 bases and V 6 bases, and 12 bases lay outside the gene matches. Germline CDR1 reads MNHNS; CDR2 reads SASEGT. The CDR3 has 17 amino acids. In DNA form, the CDR3 reads TGTGCCAGCAGCACGGTGGGACAGGGGTCGTATACCGGGGAGCTGTTTTTT. This encodes CASSTVGQGSYTGELFF.

This chain links TRBV6-1 with TRBJ1-6; D uncertain. Germline V CDR1 and CDR2: MNHNS, SASEGT. Deletions cut 6 bases from V and 5 bases from J, with 11 bases between. There are 14 residues in the CDR3. DNA of the CDR3: TGTGCCAGCAGACTAGGACGGGATAATTCACCCCTCCACTTT. Translated: CASRLGRDNSPLHF.

V gene TRBV6-5 combines with J gene TRBJ2-7; no reliable D call. Germline V lookup: CDR1 MNHEY, CDR2 SVGAGI. With 0 bases removed from V and 1 base from J, the gap between germline ends came to 10 bases. The CDR3 is 15 amino acids. The chain's CDR3 is CASSYSATSSYEQYF. The CDR3 DNA sequence: TGTGCCAGCAGTTACTCGGCGACTTCTTCCTACGAGCAGTACTTC.

The chain recombines TRBV12-3 or TRBV12-4 with TRBJ2-2; D ambiguous. Trimming shortened V by 6 bases and J by 7 bases, and 15 bases separated the two germline ends. The length of the CDR3 is 14 residues. CDR3 in amino acids: CASSLNSARGELFF. The CDR3 bases are TGTGCCAGCAGCTTAAATTCGGCCCGCGGGGAGCTGTTTTTT.

This clonotype appeared many times. The chain carries TRBV11-2 and TRBJ2-7, with D perhaps TRBD1 (6 bases). The CDR3 consists of 15 residues. V gave up 1 base and J gave up 3 bases, with 13 bases separating them. CDR1 is SGHAT, CDR2 FQNNGV, per germline. CDR3 loop: CASSLGPRGGYEQYF. The DNA for the CDR3 is TGTGCCAGCAGCTTAGGGCCCAGGGGCGGCTACGAGCAGTACTTC.

This clonotype was seen a few times. Given a much more abundant clone one base away, this may be a read error. The rearrangement links TRBV6-1 to TRBJ1-1; a weak D match, TRBD1 (5 bases). Germline V lookup: CDR1 MNHNS, CDR2 SASEGT. V lost 7 bases and J lost 9, with 12 bases in between. This CDR3 has 11 residues. CDR3 loop: CASIFRQKAFF. CDR3 sequence (DNA): TGTGCCAGCATTTTCCGACAGAAAGCTTTCTTT.

This clonotype was seen at least ten times. V and J are TRBV7-8 and TRBJ1-1; TRBD1 agrees at 7 bases. The CDR3 loop spans 18 amino acids. With V trimmed by 3 bases and J by 5 bases, 18 bases remained unmatched. CDR1 and CDR2 (germline): SGHVS, FQNEAQ. CDR3 loop: CASSFLPTLQGEGTEAFF. In nucleotides, the CDR3 is TGTGCCAGCAGCTTCTTACCCACCCTCCAGGGGGAAGGTACTGAAGCTTTCTTT. The variable domain in full, completed from reference TRBV7-8 and TRBJ1-1, reads GAGVSQSPRYKVAKRGQDVALRCDPISGHVSLFWYQQALGQGPEFLTYFQNEAQLDKSGLPSDRFFAERPEGSVSTLKIQRTQQEDSAVYLCASSFLPTLQGEGTEAFFGQGTRLTVV.

The V call is TRBV15, the J call TRBJ2-3; 9 bases fit TRBD1. Germline V CDR1 and CDR2: LNHNV, YYDKDF (reference sequence). V gave up 1 base and J gave up 3 bases; unmatched junction bases: 2. The CDR3 length is 15 residues. The CDR3 region is CATSRVQGATDTQYF. The CDR3 region has the DNA TGTGCCACCAGCAGAGTACAGGGGGCAACAGATACGCAGTATTTT.